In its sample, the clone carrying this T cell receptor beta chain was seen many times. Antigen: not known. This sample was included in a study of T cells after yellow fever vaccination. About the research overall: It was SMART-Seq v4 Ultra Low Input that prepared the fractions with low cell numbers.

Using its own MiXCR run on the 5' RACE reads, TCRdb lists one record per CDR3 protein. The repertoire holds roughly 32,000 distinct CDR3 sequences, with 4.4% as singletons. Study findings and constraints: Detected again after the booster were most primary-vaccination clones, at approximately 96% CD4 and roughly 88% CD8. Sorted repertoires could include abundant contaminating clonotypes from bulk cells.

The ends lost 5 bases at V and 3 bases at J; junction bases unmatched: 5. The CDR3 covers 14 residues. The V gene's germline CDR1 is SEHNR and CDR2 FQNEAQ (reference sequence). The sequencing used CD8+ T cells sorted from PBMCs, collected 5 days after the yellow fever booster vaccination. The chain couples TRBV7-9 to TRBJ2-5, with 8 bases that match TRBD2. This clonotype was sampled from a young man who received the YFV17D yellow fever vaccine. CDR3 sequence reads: CASSPLAAKETQYF. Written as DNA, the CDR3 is TGTGCCAGCAGCCCACTAGCGGCAAAAGAGACCCAGTACTTC.